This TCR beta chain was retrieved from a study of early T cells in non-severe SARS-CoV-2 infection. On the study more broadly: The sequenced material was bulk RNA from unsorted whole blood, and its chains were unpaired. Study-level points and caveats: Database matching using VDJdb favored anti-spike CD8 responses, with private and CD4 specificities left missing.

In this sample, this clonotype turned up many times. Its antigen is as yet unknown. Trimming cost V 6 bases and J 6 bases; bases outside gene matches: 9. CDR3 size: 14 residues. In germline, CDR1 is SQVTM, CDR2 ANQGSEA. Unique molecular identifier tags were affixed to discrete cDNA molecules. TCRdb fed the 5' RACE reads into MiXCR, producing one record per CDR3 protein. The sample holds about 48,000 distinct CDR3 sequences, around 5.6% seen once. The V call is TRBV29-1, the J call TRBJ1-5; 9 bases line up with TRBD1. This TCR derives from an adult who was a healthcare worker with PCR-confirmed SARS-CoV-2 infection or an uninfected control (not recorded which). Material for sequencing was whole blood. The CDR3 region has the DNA TGCAGCGTCATGAACAGGGGGCCAGGTCAGCCCCAGCATTTT. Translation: CSVMNRGPGQPQHF.